This entry describes one T cell receptor beta chain. Its antigen is unknown. The sample originates from a study of T cell repertoires in cytomegalovirus infection. About the research overall: Well-studied HLA-B-restricted epitopes and recently identified HLA-C-restricted epitopes of CMV were both used in the study. Carrying CMV and the relevant HLA type showed in public TCR beta signatures.

Regarding the study as a whole: CMV carriers having the relevant HLA were flagged by cumulative public TCR beta family frequency. Ex vivo, HLA-C-restricted CMV-specific TCR beta clonotypes prevailed over the rest of the response.

Germline V gene sequence: CDR1 SGHTA, CDR2 FQGTGA. The CDR3 covers 15 residues. The ends were cut back, 6 bases at V and 0 bases at J, with 11 bases in the middle. TCRdb re-called the reads with MiXCR, one entry per CDR3 protein. The sample lists 900,000 to 950,000 distinct CDR3 sequences; roughly 31% were seen once. The material sequenced was cultured CD8+ T cells from PBMCs, taken from culture after CMV antigen stimulation. The chain combines TRBV7-3 with TRBJ2-2; D remains ambiguous. The clonotype was recovered from a human donor in good health (CMV status not recorded). Some clones in this sample may be carry-over from other donors' samples. In DNA, the CDR3 is TGTGCCAGCAGACCTGACATCCCGAACACCGGGGAGCTGTTTTTT. It encodes CASRPDIPNTGELFF. The full variable domain, rest sourced from reference TRBV7-3 and TRBJ2-2, is GAGVSQTPSNKVTEKGKYVELRCDPISGHTALYWYRQSLGQGPEFLIYFQGTGAADDSGLPNDRFFAVRPEGSVSTLKIQRTERGDSAVYLCASRPDIPNTGELFFGEGSRLTVL.